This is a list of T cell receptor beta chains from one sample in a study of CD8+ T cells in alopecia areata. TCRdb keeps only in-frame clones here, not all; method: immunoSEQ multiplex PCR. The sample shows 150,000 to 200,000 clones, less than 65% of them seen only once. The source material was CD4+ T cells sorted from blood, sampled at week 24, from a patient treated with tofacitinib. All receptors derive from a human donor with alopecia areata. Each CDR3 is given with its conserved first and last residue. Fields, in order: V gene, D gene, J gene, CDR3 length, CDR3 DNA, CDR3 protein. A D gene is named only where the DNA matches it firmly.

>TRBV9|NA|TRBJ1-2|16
TGTGCCAGCAGCGGCCCTCGGGTCGGGGCTTCCTATGGCTACACCTTC
CASSGPRVGASYGYTF
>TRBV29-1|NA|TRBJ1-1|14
TGCAGCGTTACCCACGGGACGGTGAACACTGAAGCTTTCTTT
CSVTHGTVNTEAFF
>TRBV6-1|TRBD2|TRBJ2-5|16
TGTGCCAGCAGTGAGTCGCTAGCGGGGAACATATGGACCCAGTACTTC
CASSESLAGNIWTQYF
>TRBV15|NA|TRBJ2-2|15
TGTGCCACGGCAACTACTCTAGAGAACACCGGGGAGCTGTTTTTT
CATATTLENTGELFF
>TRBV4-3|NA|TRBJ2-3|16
TGCGCCAGCAGCCAAGGGGACCCTTCTGGCACAGATACGCAGTATTTT
CASSQGDPSGTDTQYF
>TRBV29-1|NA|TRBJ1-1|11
TGCAGCGTTTCGGCGGGGGGTGAAGCTTTCTTT
CSVSAGGEAFF
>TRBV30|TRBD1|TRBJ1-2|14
TGTGCCTGGACAAATACCGGGACAGGGGAAGGCTACACCTTC
CAWTNTGTGEGYTF
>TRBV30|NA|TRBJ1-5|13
TGTGCCTGGAGTAAGGGCACGAATCAGCCCCAGCATTTT
CAWSKGTNQPQHF
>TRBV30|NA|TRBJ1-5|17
TGTGCCTGGAGTGTTCGAGGACAGAGGATTAGCAATCAGCCCCAGCATTTT
CAWSVRGQRISNQPQHF
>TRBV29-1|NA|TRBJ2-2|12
TGCAGCGGACGGCTGAACACCGGGGAGCTGTTTTTT
CSGRLNTGELFF
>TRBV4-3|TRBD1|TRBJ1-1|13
TGCGCCAGCAGCCGGGACAGGGTCACTGAAGCTTTCTTT
CASSRDRVTEAFF
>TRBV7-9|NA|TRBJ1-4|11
TGTGCCAGCGGAGAGGTTGAAAAACTGTTTTTT
CASGEVEKLFF
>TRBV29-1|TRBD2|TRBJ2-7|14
TGCAGCGTCGCCAAGCGGGGGGTGATCTACGAGCAGTACTTC
CSVAKRGVIYEQYF
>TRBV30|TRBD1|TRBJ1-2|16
TGTGCCTGGAGTGTACTAGACAGGGACACTAACTATGGCTACACCTTC
CAWSVLDRDTNYGYTF
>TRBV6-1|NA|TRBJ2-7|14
TGTGCCAGCAGTTATTTAGCCATCGATTACGAGCAGTACTTC
CASSYLAIDYEQYF
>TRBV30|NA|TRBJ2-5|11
TGTGCCTGGAGTGGGGGAGGTACCCAGTACTTC
CAWSGGGTQYF
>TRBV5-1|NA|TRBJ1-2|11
TGCGCCAGCAGCCCGGGGGGTGGCTACACCTTC
CASSPGGGYTF